Within the sample, the clone carrying this T cell receptor beta chain is medium-sized (0.01 to 0.1%). Its antigen remains unidentified. Tissue processing of the graft released intraepithelial and lamina propria lymphocytes from it. This record comes from a study of graft-versus-host responses after intestinal transplantation. Background on the study: Recipients were given multivisceral, liver-intestinal, or isolated intestinal transplants. Uniformly, recipients were administered anti-thymocyte globulin induction with subsequent tacrolimus and steroids for approximately three years.

Germline V gene data show CDR1 as SGHVS and CDR2 as FQNEAQ. This CDR3 is 19 amino acids long. The V and J ends lost 1 base and 6 bases respectively, with 28 bases between them. Overall study results and limits: Recipient marrow held GvH clones, some first seen in ileum or blood.

Generated by immunoSEQ multiplex PCR, the TCRdb table keeps only in-frame clones and is missing some. The table records about 15,000 clones, about 61% of them present only once. The chain has TRBV7-8 and TRBJ2-7; tentatively, D is TRBD2 (5 bases). The source was ileum tissue, collected 524 days after transplant. This clonotype originated in a human patient who received an intestinal transplant, so some T cells may come from the graft donor. DNA for the CDR3: TGTGCCAGCAGCTTAGAGGTTTGGACTCCTGCGCCATCATCGCGCGAGCAGTACTTC. Amino acid sequence: CASSLEVWTPAPSSREQYF.